One and the same sample provided the 22 T cell receptor beta chains below, sequenced in a study of a mutant IDH1 vaccine in newly diagnosed glioma. The time point was: week 5, during vaccination. Each dose of the vaccine consisted of 300 ug of mutant IDH1 20-mer peptide, with topical imiquimod. Antigens for these TCRs are unknown. Repertoires were generated with immunoSEQ multiplex PCR, while TCRdb's copy carries only in-frame clones and drops some. Among some 38,000 clones, about four fifths were seen once, and the ten largest hold around 5.5%. This specimen was PBMCs, taken from a glioma patient whose treatment included an IDH1 peptide vaccine. The source of these receptors is a man aged 35-49 years with glioma.

V gene TRBV30 combines with J gene TRBJ2-7, with unresolved D. This CDR3 is 11 amino acids long. Germline-derived CDR1 and CDR2 are GTSNPN and SVGIG (reference sequence). The V gene lost 2 bases and the J gene lost 6 bases, with 8 bases spanning the gap. The CDR3 DNA reads TGTGCCTGGAGTAGGATACTCGAGCAGTACTTC. Translated, it gives CAWSRILEQYF.

This rearrangement joins TRBV7-9 to TRBJ2-7; 9 bases align to TRBD2. The CDR3 is 16 amino acids. Germline V CDR1 and CDR2: SEHNR, FQNEAQ (reference sequence). V lost 2 bases and J lost 2; bases outside the gene matches: 7. The CDR3 here is CASSLSQGGGAYEQYF. The CDR3 DNA follows: TGTGCCAGCAGCTTAAGTCAGGGCGGGGGGGCCTACGAGCAGTACTTC.

This chain uses TRBV5-4 with TRBJ2-5; D is ambiguous. Germline CDR1 and CDR2: SGHNT and YYREEE (reference sequence). V gave up 0 bases and J gave up 0 bases, with 3 bases separating them. CDR3 size: 13 residues. The CDR3 DNA follows: TGTGCCAGCAGCTTGGCTCACCAAGAGACCCAGTACTTC. Residues: CASSLAHQETQYF.

The chain is built from TRBV11-1 and TRBJ2-7, with D perhaps TRBD2 (5 bases). CDR3 size: 13 residues. CDR1 SGHAT and CDR2 FQDESV come from the germline V gene (reference sequence). The germline V and J ends were trimmed by 8 bases and 5 bases, with 16 bases remaining between them. Here the CDR3 DNA reads TGTGCCAGCGGTGATTCGAGGGTAAACGAGCAGTACTTC. It translates to CASGDSRVNEQYF.

The genes are TRBV14 and TRBJ1-2; 7 nucleotides agree with TRBD1. CDR3 length: 15 residues. V lost 2 bases to trimming and J lost 1 base; unmatched junction nucleotides: 4. The germline V gene encodes CDR1 SGHDN and CDR2 FVKESK. The CDR3 sequence is CASSQQTGRNYGYTF. As DNA, the CDR3 is TGTGCCAGCAGCCAACAGACAGGGCGTAACTATGGCTACACCTTC. Using reference TRBV14 and TRBJ1-2 for the parts outside the CDR3, the full variable domain is EAGVTQFPSHSVIEKGQTVTLRCDPISGHDNLYWYRRVMGKEIKFLLHFVKESKQDESGMPNNRFLAERTGGTYSTLKVQPAELEDSGVYFCASSQQTGRNYGYTFGSGTRLTVV.

This clone was found a few times. At one of its ends the junction is not consistent with the germline gene, which may arise from a read error. V and J are TRBV15 and TRBJ2-7, with 7 bases matching TRBD2. The length of the CDR3 is 13 residues. Germline V gene lookup returns CDR1 LNHNV and CDR2 YYDKDF (reference sequence). This CDR3 is CATSRDLAEPADF. As DNA, the CDR3 is TGTGCCACCAGCAGAGACCTAGCGGAGCCCGCGGACTTC.

The CDR3 nucleotides read TGTGCCAGCACGCTGGGGACAACGTACCAAGAGACCCAGTACTTC. Translated: CASTLGTTYQETQYF. The chain links TRBV2 to TRBJ2-5; perhaps TRBD1 as D (6 bases). Trimming left V 7 bases short and J 0 bases short, with 15 bases between. Per the germline V gene, CDR1 is SNHLY and CDR2 is FYNNEI. This CDR3 has 15 amino acids.

This clone came up a few times. The V call is TRBV2, the J call TRBJ2-5; TRBD1 aligns across 10 bases. The V gene end was trimmed by 6 bases and the J gene end by 5 bases; junction bases not matched to a gene: 9. There are 15 residues in the CDR3. Germline V gene lookup returns CDR1 SNHLY and CDR2 FYNNEI. DNA for the CDR3: TGTGCCAGCAGATCGGGACAGGGGAGTTTCGAGACCCAGTACTTC. Translation gives CASRSGQGSFETQYF.

This chain links TRBV5-1 with TRBJ1-1; D not certain. Germline V lookup: CDR1 SGHRS, CDR2 YFSETQ. The CDR3 extends over 13 amino acids. V dropped 4 bases and J dropped 1 base, with 8 bases sitting between them. The CDR3 coding sequence is TGCGCCAGCAGCCACCAACAGAACACTGAAGCTTTCTTT. Protein sequence: CASSHQQNTEAFF.

The CDR3 spells CASSLIRLAGGRTSYNEQFF. The CDR3 DNA reads TGCGCCAGCAGCTTAATTCGACTAGCGGGGGGGAGGACCTCCTACAATGAGCAGTTCTTC. The J gene is TRBJ2-1, the V gene TRBV5-1; 14 bases fit TRBD2. CDR1 and CDR2 from the germline V gene are SGHRS and YFSETQ. This CDR3 contains 20 residues. V was pared by 2 bases and J by 0 bases, with 10 bases of the junction left unmatched.

V usage is TRBV19 and J usage is TRBJ1-5, with D perhaps matching TRBD1 (5 bases). Germline V gives CDR1 LNHDA, CDR2 SQIVND (reference sequence). The CDR3 runs 14 residues. V lost 0 bases and J 9 bases, leaving 12 bases between the germline ends. Written as DNA, the CDR3 is TGTGCCAGTAGTATAGACCGAGGGACGGGGCCCCAGCATTTT. Translation gives CASSIDRGTGPQHF.

This chain uses TRBV7-9 with TRBJ1-2; 7 bases fit TRBD1. The CDR3 totals 15 residues. V lost 4 bases and J lost 3; bases outside the gene matches: 8. In germline, CDR1 is SEHNR, CDR2 FQNEAQ (reference sequence). DNA for the CDR3: TGTGCCAGCAGCTCCCGAACAGGGGCCCACTATGGCTACACCTTC. Protein product: CASSSRTGAHYGYTF.

CDR3 in amino acids: CASSHPGTSTEAFF. CDR3 sequence (DNA): TGTGCCAGCAGCCACCCCGGGACATCTACTGAAGCTTTCTTT. V is TRBV4-2 and J is TRBJ1-1, with D maybe TRBD1 (6 bases). The CDR3 covers 14 residues. Deletions cut 3 bases from V and 5 bases from J, with 13 bases between. Germline CDR1 and CDR2: LGHNA and YNFKEQ.

This sequence joins TRBV30 and TRBJ2-5; 10 nucleotides align to TRBD1. Germline CDR1 GTSNPN, CDR2 SVGIG (reference sequence). V lost 0 bases to trimming and J lost 5 bases; unmatched junction nucleotides: 9. The CDR3 has 16 amino acids. The CDR3 reads CAWSVGQGEPGETQYF. The CDR3, as DNA: TGTGCCTGGAGTGTTGGACAGGGGGAGCCGGGGGAGACCCAGTACTTC.

J is TRBJ1-6 and V is TRBV9; D gene uncertain. Germline CDR1 reads SGDLS; CDR2 reads YYNGEE. CDR3 size: 16 residues. The germline V and J ends were trimmed by 2 bases and 0 bases, with 9 bases remaining between them. The CDR3 protein is CASSVSESSYNSPLHF. As DNA, the CDR3 is TGTGCCAGCAGCGTTTCAGAAAGCTCCTATAATTCACCCCTCCACTTT.

The chain links TRBV11-2 to TRBJ2-7; D not resolved. Germline V lookup: CDR1 SGHAT, CDR2 FQNNGV. The CDR3 totals 12 residues. The V gene lost 4 bases and the J gene lost 3 bases, with 7 bases spanning the gap. The CDR3 DNA follows: TGTGCCAGCAGCTCCTGGAGCTACGAGCAGTACTTC. It codes for CASSSWSYEQYF.

V and J are TRBV7-8 and TRBJ2-6; D remains unclear. The germline V gene encodes CDR1 SGHVS and CDR2 FQNEAQ. The V end lost 6 bases, the J end lost 0 bases, and 9 bases lay between the germline ends. This CDR3 is 15 amino acids long. In nucleotides, the CDR3 is TGTGCCAGCAGAAGCAAATTCTCTGGGGCCAACGTCCTGACTTTC. Translating it yields CASRSKFSGANVLTF.

This clone is a singleton in its sample. The J gene is TRBJ2-7, the V gene TRBV5-1; D not resolved. This CDR3 is built from 15 residues. Germline V CDR1 and CDR2: SGHRS, YFSETQ. V was pared by 3 bases and J by 0 bases, with 13 bases between. This CDR3 reads CASSWAAPVSYEQYF. CDR3 coding DNA: TGCGCCAGCAGCTGGGCAGCTCCGGTCTCCTACGAGCAGTACTTC.

The chain couples TRBV7-3 to TRBJ1-2, with a weak D call TRBD1 (6 bases). V was clipped by 1 base and J by 2 bases, with 11 bases between them. This CDR3 has 15 residues. From germline, CDR1 is SGHTA and CDR2 FQGTGA. In DNA form, the CDR3 reads TGTGCCAGCAGCTTAAAGGGCGGGACAAACTATGGCTACACCTTC. Translating it yields CASSLKGGTNYGYTF.

The chain employs TRBV2 and TRBJ1-2, with D possibly being TRBD1 (6 bases). The CDR3 consists of 15 residues. V was trimmed by 4 bases and J by 8 bases, leaving 20 bases between them. Germline loops: CDR1 SNHLY, CDR2 FYNNEI. For the CDR3, the DNA is TGTGCCAGCAGTGCGACCCTTCCAGGGGATCTCGGCTACACCTTC. This translates into CASSATLPGDLGYTF.

CDR3 in DNA: TGTGCCAGCAGTGAAGGGCCTATGAACACTGAAGCTTTCTTT. Translation gives CASSEGPMNTEAFF. This chain links TRBV2 with TRBJ1-1, with unresolved D. CDR1 SNHLY and CDR2 FYNNEI come from the germline V gene. The CDR3 is 14 amino acids. Trimming removed 1 base at V and 0 bases at J, with 6 bases between.

The rearrangement links TRBV9 to TRBJ1-1; D perhaps matches TRBD1 (6 bases). This CDR3 is built from 14 residues. Per germline, CDR1 SGDLS and CDR2 YYNGEE. Trimming left V 2 bases short and J 0 bases short, with 8 bases between. The CDR3 DNA is TGTGCCAGCAGCGTGGGGGGCATGAACACTGAAGCTTTCTTT. Translating it yields CASSVGGMNTEAFF.